The TCR beta chain under discussion was sequenced for a study of naive and memory T cell subsets. The beta constant-region primer was an equimolar mix of two oligonucleotides covering TRBC1 and TRBC2. TCRdb reprocessed the UMI-ligation and nested PCR reads via MiXCR and lists one record per CDR3 protein. The sample includes 65,000 to 85,000 distinct CDR3 sequences, about an eighth of them seen just once. The CDR3 covers 16 residues. Germline lookup yields CDR1 DFQATT and CDR2 SNEGSKA (reference sequence). Trimming took 0 bases from V and 8 from J; bases not matched to a gene: 5. Alpha and beta libraries were amplified separately from the second PCR onward.

The sample consisted of central memory CD4+ T cells from blood. The gene calls are TRBV20-1 and TRBJ2-1; 15 bases fit TRBD2. This receptor was obtained from a human donor in good health. The CDR3 sequence is CSARDTGTSGRHEQFF. The CDR3, as DNA: TGCAGTGCTAGAGACACCGGGACTAGCGGGAGGCATGAGCAGTTCTTC.